The 29 T cell receptor beta chains below were found in one sample sequenced in a study of blood T cells in healthy people across ages. Next came a second PCR, run for about 7 to 12 cycles, which used a sample-barcoded 5' primer along with a J-beta primer mix. TCRdb independently ran MiXCR on the 5' RACE reads; one entry per CDR3 protein. The sample carries 1.4 million to 1.5 million distinct CDR3 sequences, roughly 45% recorded once. Sequencing input: blood. These TCRs come from a woman younger than 35 in good health.

This clonotype appeared a few times. The rearrangement joins TRBV4-1 to TRBJ2-7, with 8 bases identical to TRBD2. The CDR3 is 13 amino acids. V trimming: 4 bases; J trimming: 8 bases; junction bases outside the gene matches: 7. Germline V CDR1 and CDR2: MGHRA, YSYEKL. The CDR3 here is CASSRTSGGQQYF. As DNA, the CDR3 is TGCGCCAGCAGCCGTACTAGCGGCGGACAGCAGTACTTC.

This clonotype occurred once. This rearrangement joins TRBV20-1 to TRBJ2-5; D may be TRBD1 (6 bases). The DNA matches TRBJ2-7 better at its end, which makes the J call doubtful. Germline lookup yields CDR1 DFQATT and CDR2 SNEGSKA (reference sequence). The CDR3 extends over 15 amino acids. The CDR3 DNA reads TGCAGTGCTAGAGTCCCCGGACAGCGACCCGACGAGCAGTACTTC. It codes for CSARVPGQRPDEQYF.

The chain uses TRBV2 and TRBJ2-1; 8 bases match TRBD2. CDR1 is SNHLY, CDR2 FYNNEI, per germline. The CDR3 is 14 residues long. V gave up 9 bases and J gave up 4 bases; unmatched junction bases: 8. The CDR3 DNA sequence: TGTGCCAGAGGATCGGGGGGGACTTACAATGAGCAGTTCTTC. This sequence encodes CARGSGGTYNEQFF. Looking up the rest from reference TRBV2 and TRBJ2-1 gives the full variable domain: EPEVTQTPSHQVTQMGQEVILRCVPISNHLYFYWYRQILGQKVEFLVSFYNNEISEKSEIFDDQFSVERPDGSNFTLKIRSTKLEDSAMYFCARGSGGTYNEQFFGPGTRLTVL.

The chain employs TRBV27 and TRBJ2-7; perhaps D is TRBD1 or TRBD2 (5 bases each). CDR1 and CDR2 (germline): MNHEY, SMNVEV (reference sequence). Trimming took 5 bases from V and 4 from J, leaving 18 bases between them. The CDR3 has 15 residues. CDR3 loop: CASSLIPGQTYEQYF. In DNA form, the CDR3 reads TGTGCCAGCAGTCTCATCCCGGGGCAGACTTACGAGCAGTACTTC.

The chain joins TRBV7-2 to TRBJ1-4; D is undetermined. Germline lookup yields CDR1 SGHTA and CDR2 FQGNSA. Trimming cost V 2 bases and J 4 bases, with 5 bases left between them. The CDR3 length is 13 residues. The CDR3 bases are TGTGCCAGCAGCTTACGGAGTAATGAAAAACTGTTTTTT. Protein sequence: CASSLRSNEKLFF.

The chain recombines TRBV15 with TRBJ1-2; 10 bases align to TRBD1. The germline gives CDR1 LNHNV, CDR2 YYDKDF (reference sequence). The J segment lost 4 bases and the V segment lost 5 bases, leaving 7 bases of the junction unmatched. This CDR3 region has 15 residues. The CDR3 DNA reads as TGTGCCACCAGCTCCCAAGGGACAGGGGCCTATGGCTACACCTTC. Amino acid sequence: CATSSQGTGAYGYTF.

In its sample, this clonotype was seen a few times. The chain carries TRBV20-1 and TRBJ2-7; TRBD2 agrees at 7 bases. V lost 4 bases, J lost 6 bases, and 6 bases stayed unmatched. This CDR3 comprises 12 residues. The V gene's germline CDR1 is DFQATT and CDR2 SNEGSKA (reference sequence). The DNA of the CDR3 is TGCAGTGCTAAAGAGGGAGGGACCGAGCAGTACTTC. Amino acid sequence: CSAKEGGTEQYF.

This sequence joins TRBV20-1 and TRBJ2-5; D is undetermined. The J call may not be correct, given that the DNA end is closer to TRBJ2-7. This CDR3 is built from 11 residues. The V gene's germline CDR1 is DFQATT and CDR2 SNEGSKA (reference sequence). The CDR3 nucleotides are TGCAGTGCTAGACAGAGTGGCGAGCAGTACTTC. It encodes CSARQSGEQYF.

This rearrangement joins TRBV4-1 to TRBJ2-7; 11 bases are a match to TRBD2. The CDR3 totals 19 residues. Germline CDR1 is MGHRA and CDR2 is YSYEKL. The junction had 14 bases not matched to a gene; V was cut back by 2 bases and J by 2 bases. CDR3 bases: TGCGCCAGCAGCCAAAACTCTAAACCGCTAGCGGGAGGAGCCTACGAGCAGTACTTC. It yields the protein CASSQNSKPLAGGAYEQYF.

This clonotype was recorded many times. The chain uses TRBV24-1 and TRBJ2-5, with a tentative D call TRBD1 (6 bases). V was trimmed by 4 bases and J by 0 bases, leaving 11 bases between them. Per germline, CDR1 KGHDR and CDR2 SFDVKD. This CDR3 region has 15 residues. CDR3 nucleotide sequence: TGTGCCACCAGTGACAGCTACAGGGACCAAGAGACCCAGTACTTC. Translation: CATSDSYRDQETQYF.

This clonotype was recorded a few times. The gene calls are TRBV20-1 and TRBJ2-3; TRBD2 agrees at 15 bases. J gave up 6 bases and V 5 bases, and 12 bases lay outside the gene matches. This CDR3 has 17 amino acids. Per germline, CDR1 DFQATT and CDR2 SNEGSKA (reference sequence). As DNA, the CDR3 is TGCAGTGCTCGAAAATACGGACTAGCGGGGGGGCCCGATACGCAGTATTTT. This gives the protein CSARKYGLAGGPDTQYF.

This chain links TRBV20-1 with TRBJ2-4, with TRBD2 matching over 9 bases. The CDR3 runs to 18 residues. CDR1 DFQATT and CDR2 SNEGSKA come from the germline V gene (reference sequence). J was trimmed by 0 bases and V by 3 bases; bases with no gene match: 12. The CDR3 reads CSARGRTSAGIAKNIQYF. CDR3 sequence (DNA): TGCAGTGCTAGGGGCCGGACTAGCGCGGGGATAGCCAAAAACATTCAGTACTTC.

This clonotype appeared a few times. The chain uses TRBV19 and TRBJ1-2; D possibly corresponds to TRBD1 (6 bases). Looked up from germline, CDR1 is LNHDA and CDR2 is SQIVND (reference sequence). V lost 10 bases and J 5 bases, leaving 17 bases between the germline ends. The CDR3 has 13 residues. Written as DNA, the CDR3 is TGTGCCACGGGCAGAGGACAGCATTATGGCTACACCTTC. Translating it yields CATGRGQHYGYTF.

This clonotype was counted between two and nine times. This chain connects TRBV6-8 to TRBJ2-2; D remains unclear. The CDR3 is made up of 13 amino acids. V gave up 7 bases and J gave up 5 bases, with 11 bases separating them. CDR1 is MNHGY and CDR2 is SAAAGT in the germline V gene. The CDR3 nucleotides are TGTGCCAGCAATAGGACCCGAACCGGGGAGCTGTTTTTT. This translates into CASNRTRTGELFF.

This chain connects TRBV5-1 to TRBJ2-5; TRBD2 agrees at 9 bases. The V gene's germline CDR1 is SGHRS and CDR2 YFSETQ. CDR3 length: 16 residues. J lost 0 bases, V lost 0 bases, and 3 bases had no gene match. CDR3 in amino acids: CASSLGSSGNQETQYF. CDR3 sequence (DNA): TGCGCCAGCAGCTTGGGGTCTAGCGGGAACCAAGAGACCCAGTACTTC.

CDR3 sequence reads: CASSPRLAGTTGELFF. CDR3 bases: TGTGCCAGCAGTCCCCGGCTAGCGGGAACCACCGGGGAGCTGTTTTTT. The chain uses TRBV6-1 and TRBJ2-2; 9 positions match TRBD2. Looked up from germline, CDR1 is MNHNS and CDR2 is SASEGT. V was pared by 5 bases and J by 4 bases, with 8 bases of the junction left unmatched. The CDR3 runs 16 residues.

This clonotype has only a few counts. The rearrangement uses TRBV6-5 and TRBJ1-2; perhaps TRBD1 as D (5 bases). The CDR3 spans 14 residues. Trimming removed 7 bases at V and 5 bases at J, with 17 bases between. Germline V gene data show CDR1 as MNHEY and CDR2 as SVGAGI. The CDR3 sequence is CASMSGRAWYGYTF. CDR3 nucleotide sequence: TGTGCCAGCATGTCCGGCAGGGCATGGTATGGCTACACCTTC.

This clonotype has more than one count but fewer than ten. The V and J genes are TRBV5-1 and TRBJ2-1, with 7 nucleotides matching TRBD1. CDR1 SGHRS and CDR2 YFSETQ come from the germline V gene. V was pared by 3 bases and J by 3 bases, with 3 bases of the junction left unmatched. The CDR3 is 14 residues long. CDR3 bases: TGCGCCAGCAGCTCGGGACAGATCTACAATGAGCAGTTCTTC. It specifies CASSSGQIYNEQFF.

The rearrangement links TRBV27 to TRBJ1-2; D remains unclear. The V gene lost 5 bases and the J gene lost 4 bases, with 14 bases spanning the gap. Germline lookup yields CDR1 MNHEY and CDR2 SMNVEV (reference sequence). The CDR3 covers 14 residues. The CDR3 DNA sequence: TGTGCCAGCAGTCTACGAGGAACGCTCTATGGCTACACCTTC. Translating it yields CASSLRGTLYGYTF.

This clonotype was found a few times. The gene calls are TRBV10-2 and TRBJ2-1; the match to TRBD2 covers 7 bases. Germline V gene sequence: CDR1 WSHSY, CDR2 SAAADI. The CDR3 spans 14 residues. V shed 8 bases, J shed 4 bases, and the junction held 8 bases outside the gene matches. CDR3 amino acids: CASGTGGKYNEQFF. CDR3 nucleotides: TGCGCCAGCGGCACCGGGGGGAAATACAATGAGCAGTTCTTC.

Turning to this clonotype: Relative to the germline gene, one junction end is altered; a read error may explain this. This CDR3 reads CASSSPGQASYGYTF. In nucleotides, the CDR3 is TGTGCTAGCAGTTCTCCGGGACAGGCGTCCTATGGCTACACCTTC. The rearrangement links TRBV7-9 to TRBJ1-2; TRBD1 aligns across 8 bases. The CDR3 consists of 15 residues. Germline-derived CDR1 and CDR2 are SEHNR and FQNEAQ (reference sequence).

This clonotype was observed many times. CDR3: CASSLGTSGAYPQYF. The DNA of the CDR3 is TGTGCCAGCAGCCTAGGGACTAGCGGGGCATACCCGCAGTATTTT. This chain joins TRBV7-8 and TRBJ2-3, with 13 bases identical to TRBD2. Trimming cost V 5 bases and J 10 bases; bases outside gene matches: 9. Germline lookup yields CDR1 SGHVS and CDR2 FQNEAQ. The CDR3 length is 15 residues.

The chain carries TRBV2 and TRBJ2-3, with 9 bases matching TRBD2. The CDR3 totals 14 residues. Germline V lookup: CDR1 SNHLY, CDR2 FYNNEI. The V gene end was trimmed by 4 bases and the J gene end by 5 bases; junction bases not matched to a gene: 4. CDR3 bases: TGTGCCAGCAGTGTAGCGGGAGTGAAAGATACGCAGTATTTT. Translation: CASSVAGVKDTQYF.

V usage is TRBV21-1 and J usage is TRBJ2-4; no check of the table's D call, TRBD2, against the DNA was made. The J call is doubtful: the DNA matches TRBJ2-5 better. TRBV21-1 is labeled a pseudogene. This CDR3 contains 15 residues. The CDR3 protein is CASSQGLGLQETQYF. Written as DNA, the CDR3 is TGTGCCAGCAGCCAGGGACTAGGTCTCCAGGAGACCCAGTACTTC.

The gene calls are TRBV9 and TRBJ2-3; possibly TRBD1 for D (6 bases). The V end lost 0 bases, the J end lost 2 bases, and 19 bases lay between the germline ends. The CDR3 covers 18 residues. Germline CDR1 reads SGDLS; CDR2 reads YYNGEE. CDR3 nucleotide sequence: TGTGCCAGCAGCGTAGCATTGGGGGCCACTACTACCACAGATACGCAGTATTTT. Amino acid sequence: CASSVALGATTTTDTQYF.

This chain links TRBV15 with TRBJ2-1; a possible D gene is TRBD1 (5 bases). The CDR3 loop spans 13 amino acids. CDR1 is LNHNV and CDR2 is YYDKDF in the germline V gene (reference sequence). V shed 0 bases and J shed 12 bases, with 12 bases lying between them. CDR3 in amino acids: CATSREVGQGQFF. CDR3 nucleotides: TGTGCCACCAGCAGAGAAGTGGGGCAAGGGCAGTTCTTC.

The V gene is TRBV7-9, the J gene TRBJ2-1; 11 nucleotides agree with TRBD1. The CDR3 runs to 15 residues. V trimming: 8 bases; J trimming: 5 bases; junction bases outside the gene matches: 8. CDR1 and CDR2 (germline): SEHNR, FQNEAQ (reference sequence). This chain's CDR3 is CASSGTGGSNNEQFF. DNA of the CDR3: TGTGCCAGCTCCGGGACAGGGGGTTCTAACAATGAGCAGTTCTTC.

A word on this clonotype: A read error may account for a junction end that differs from germline. V usage is TRBV29-1 and J usage is TRBJ1-2; 8 bases are shared with TRBD1. The CDR3 extends over 16 amino acids. CDR1 SQVTM and CDR2 ANQGSEA come from the germline V gene. CDR3 DNA sequence: TGCAGCGTTGAGTTAGGGACAGGCAATCCCTTCGATGGCCACACTTTC. Translating gives CSVELGTGNPFDGHTF.

V is TRBV20-1 and J is TRBJ2-7; D possibly corresponds to TRBD2 (5 bases). The germline V gene encodes CDR1 DFQATT and CDR2 SNEGSKA (reference sequence). The CDR3 sequence is 14 residues long. Trimming took 5 bases from V and 7 from J, leaving 21 bases between them. CDR3 sequence: CSAADYKRGYEQYF. The CDR3 region has the DNA TGCAGTGCTGCCGACTATAAACGGGGATATGAGCAGTACTTC.